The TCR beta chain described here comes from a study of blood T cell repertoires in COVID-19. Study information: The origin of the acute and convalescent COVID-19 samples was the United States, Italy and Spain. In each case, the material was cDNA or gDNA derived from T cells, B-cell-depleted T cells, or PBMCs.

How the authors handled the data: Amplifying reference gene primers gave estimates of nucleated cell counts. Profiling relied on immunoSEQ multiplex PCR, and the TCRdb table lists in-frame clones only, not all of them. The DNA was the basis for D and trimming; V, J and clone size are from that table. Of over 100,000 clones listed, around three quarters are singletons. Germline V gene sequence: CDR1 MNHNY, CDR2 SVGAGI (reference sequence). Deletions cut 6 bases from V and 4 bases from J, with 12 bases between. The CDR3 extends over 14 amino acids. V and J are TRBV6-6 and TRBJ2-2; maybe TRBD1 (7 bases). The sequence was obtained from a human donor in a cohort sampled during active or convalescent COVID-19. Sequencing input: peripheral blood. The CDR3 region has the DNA TGTGCCAGCAGCCGACAGGGACTCACCGGGGAGCTGTTTTTT. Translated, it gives CASSRQGLTGELFF.